This T cell receptor (beta chain) was sequenced for a study of blood T cell repertoires in COVID-19. Study as a whole: Samples representing acute and convalescent COVID-19 were sourced from the United States, Italy and Spain. T cells, B-cell-depleted T cells, or PBMCs supplied cDNA or gDNA.

Participants were aged 18 to 89 years from 24 US areas. Grouping used clinical history reported by participants in a survey and questionnaire. In this sample, this clone turned up a few times. Clones were read by immunoSEQ multiplex PCR, and TCRdb kept only the in-frame ones, dropping some. The sample has some 250,000 clones, roughly 89% seen once; the top ten hold roughly 4%. This TCR was sampled from a woman aged 25-40 years with acute COVID-19. The specimen was PBMCs or T cells enriched from blood (not recorded which).

The CDR3 DNA follows: TGTGCCAGCTCCCCCCTGCCGGACACTGAAGCTTTCTTT. Protein product: CASSPLPDTEAFF. The chain couples TRBV18 to TRBJ1-1; D not certain. CDR3 length equals 13 residues. The V end lost 6 bases, the J end lost 3 bases, and 11 bases lay between the germline ends. From germline, CDR1 is KGHSH and CDR2 LQKENI.